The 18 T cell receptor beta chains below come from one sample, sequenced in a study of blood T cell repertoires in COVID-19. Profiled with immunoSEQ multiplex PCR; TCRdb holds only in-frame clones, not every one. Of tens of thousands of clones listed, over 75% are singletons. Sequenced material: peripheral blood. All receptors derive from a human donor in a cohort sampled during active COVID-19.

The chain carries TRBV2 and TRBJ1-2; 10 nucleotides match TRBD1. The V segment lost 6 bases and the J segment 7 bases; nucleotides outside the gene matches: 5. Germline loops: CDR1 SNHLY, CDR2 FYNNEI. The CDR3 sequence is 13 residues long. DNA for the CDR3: TGTGCCAGCAGCGGGACAGGGGAGTCTGGCTACACCTTC. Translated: CASSGTGESGYTF.

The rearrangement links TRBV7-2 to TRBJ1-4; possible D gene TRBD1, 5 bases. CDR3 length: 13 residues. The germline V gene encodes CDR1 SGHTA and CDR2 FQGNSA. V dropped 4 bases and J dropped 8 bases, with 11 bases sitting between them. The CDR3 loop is CASSSGRDEKLFF. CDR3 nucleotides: TGTGCCAGCAGCTCTGGGAGGGACGAAAAACTGTTTTTT.

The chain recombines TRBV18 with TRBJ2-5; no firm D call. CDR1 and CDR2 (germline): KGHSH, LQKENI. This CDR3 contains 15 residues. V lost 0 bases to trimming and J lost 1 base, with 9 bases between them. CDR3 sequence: CASSPPNTPQETQYF. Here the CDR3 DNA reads TGTGCCAGCTCACCACCGAATACACCCCAAGAGACCCAGTACTTC.

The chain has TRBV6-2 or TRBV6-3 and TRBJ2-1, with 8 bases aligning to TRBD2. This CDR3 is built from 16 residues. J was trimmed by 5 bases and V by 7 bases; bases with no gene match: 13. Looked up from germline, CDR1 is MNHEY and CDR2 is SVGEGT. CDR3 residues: CASTPGVSGTNNEQFF. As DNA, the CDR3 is TGTGCCAGCACCCCCGGCGTTAGCGGGACAAACAATGAGCAGTTCTTC.

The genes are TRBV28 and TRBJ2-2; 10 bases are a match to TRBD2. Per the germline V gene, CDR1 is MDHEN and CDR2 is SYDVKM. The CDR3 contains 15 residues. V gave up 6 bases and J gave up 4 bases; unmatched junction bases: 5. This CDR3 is CASRPGTSATGELFF. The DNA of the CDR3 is TGTGCCAGCAGACCCGGGACTAGCGCCACCGGGGAGCTGTTTTTT. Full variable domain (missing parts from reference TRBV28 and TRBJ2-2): DVKVTQSSRYLVKRTGEKVFLECVQDMDHENMFWYRQDPGLGLRLIYFSYDVKMKEKGDIPEGYSVSREKKERFSLILESASTNQTSMYLCASRPGTSATGELFFGEGSRLTVL.

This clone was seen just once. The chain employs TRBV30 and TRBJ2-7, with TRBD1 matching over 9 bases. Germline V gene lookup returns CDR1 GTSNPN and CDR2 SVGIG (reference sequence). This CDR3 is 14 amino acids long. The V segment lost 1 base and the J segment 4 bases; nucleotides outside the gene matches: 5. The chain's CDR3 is CAWSAGQGFYEQYF. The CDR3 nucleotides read TGTGCCTGGAGTGCGGGACAGGGTTTTTACGAGCAGTACTTC.

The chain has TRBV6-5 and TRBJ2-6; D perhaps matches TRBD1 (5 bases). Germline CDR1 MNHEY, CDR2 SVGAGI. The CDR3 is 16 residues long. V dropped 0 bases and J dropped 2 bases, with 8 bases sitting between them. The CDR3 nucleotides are TGTGCCAGCAGTTACTCTGGGGCAACTGGGGCCAACGTCCTGACTTTC. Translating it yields CASSYSGATGANVLTF.

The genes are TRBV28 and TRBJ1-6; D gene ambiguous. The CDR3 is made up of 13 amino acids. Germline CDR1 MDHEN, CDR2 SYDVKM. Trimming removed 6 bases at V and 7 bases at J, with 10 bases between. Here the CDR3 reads CASRGRYNSPLHF. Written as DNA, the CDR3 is TGTGCCAGCAGGGGCAGGTACAATTCACCCCTCCACTTT.

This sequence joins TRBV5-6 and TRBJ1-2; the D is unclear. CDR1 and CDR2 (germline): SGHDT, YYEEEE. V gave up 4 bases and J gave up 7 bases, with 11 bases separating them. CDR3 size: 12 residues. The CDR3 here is CASSTDSLGYTF. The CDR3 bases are TGTGCCAGCAGCACGGACTCACTTGGCTACACCTTC.

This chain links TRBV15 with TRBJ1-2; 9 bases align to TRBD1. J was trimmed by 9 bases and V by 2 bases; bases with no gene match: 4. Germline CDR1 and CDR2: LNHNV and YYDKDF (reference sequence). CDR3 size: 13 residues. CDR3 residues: CATSRSTGGSYTF. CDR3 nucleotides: TGTGCCACCAGCAGATCAACAGGGGGCAGCTACACCTTC. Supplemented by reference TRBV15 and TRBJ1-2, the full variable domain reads DAMVIQNPRYQVTQFGKPVTLSCSQTLNHNVMYWYQQKSSQAPKLLFHYYDKDFNNEADTPDNFQSRRPNTSFCFLDIRSPGLGDTAMYLCATSRSTGGSYTFGSGTRLTVV.

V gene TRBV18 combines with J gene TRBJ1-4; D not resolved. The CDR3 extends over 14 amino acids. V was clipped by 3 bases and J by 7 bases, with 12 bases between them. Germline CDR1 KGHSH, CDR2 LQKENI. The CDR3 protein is CASSPTNTGEKLFF. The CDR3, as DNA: TGTGCCAGCTCACCTACTAATACGGGTGAAAAACTGTTTTTT.

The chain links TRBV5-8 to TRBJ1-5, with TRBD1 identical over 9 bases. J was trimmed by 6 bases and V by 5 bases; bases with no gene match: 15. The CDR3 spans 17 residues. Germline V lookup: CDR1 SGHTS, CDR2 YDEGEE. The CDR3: CASSDLPGQGIFQPQHF. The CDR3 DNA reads TGTGCCAGCAGTGATCTACCGGGACAGGGAATATTTCAGCCCCAGCATTTT.

The DNA of the CDR3 is TGTGCCAGCTCACGTGGGACAGGGGGCCCTACTACCTACAATGAGCAGTTCTTC. This codes for CASSRGTGGPTTYNEQFF. The chain is built from TRBV18 and TRBJ2-1, with 12 bases aligning to TRBD1. This CDR3 is built from 18 residues. CDR1 and CDR2 from the germline V gene are KGHSH and LQKENI. V lost 4 bases to trimming and J lost 2 bases; unmatched junction nucleotides: 9. Complete variable domain (other parts from reference TRBV18 and TRBJ2-1): NAGVMQNPRHLVRRRGQEARLRCSPMKGHSHVYWYRQLPEEGLKFMVYLQKENIIDESGMPKERFSAEFPKEGPSILRIQQVVRGDSAAYFCASSRGTGGPTTYNEQFFGPGTRLTVL.

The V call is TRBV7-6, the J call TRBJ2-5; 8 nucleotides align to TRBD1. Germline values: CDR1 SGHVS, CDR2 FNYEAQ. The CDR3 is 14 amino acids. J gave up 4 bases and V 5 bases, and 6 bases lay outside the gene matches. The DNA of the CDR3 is TGTGCCAGCAGCCGAGACAGGGGTGGAGAGACCCAGTACTTC. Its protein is CASSRDRGGETQYF.

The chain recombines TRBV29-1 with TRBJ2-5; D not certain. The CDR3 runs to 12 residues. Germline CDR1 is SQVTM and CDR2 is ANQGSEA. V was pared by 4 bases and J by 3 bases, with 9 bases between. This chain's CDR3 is CSVAASEETQYF. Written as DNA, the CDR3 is TGCAGCGTTGCGGCTAGTGAAGAGACCCAGTACTTC.

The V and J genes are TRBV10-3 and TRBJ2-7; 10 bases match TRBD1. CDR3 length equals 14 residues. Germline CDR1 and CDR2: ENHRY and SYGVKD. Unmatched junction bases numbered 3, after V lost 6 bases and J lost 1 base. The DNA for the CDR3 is TGTGCCATCAGACCGGGACAGGGGTCCTACGAGCAGTACTTC. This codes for CAIRPGQGSYEQYF.

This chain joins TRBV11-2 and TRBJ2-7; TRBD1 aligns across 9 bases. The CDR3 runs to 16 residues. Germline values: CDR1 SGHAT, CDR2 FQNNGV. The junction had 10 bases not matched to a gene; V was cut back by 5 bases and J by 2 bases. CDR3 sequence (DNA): TGTGCCAGCAGCCCCAGACGACAGGGGGATCCCTACGAGCAGTACTTC. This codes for CASSPRRQGDPYEQYF.

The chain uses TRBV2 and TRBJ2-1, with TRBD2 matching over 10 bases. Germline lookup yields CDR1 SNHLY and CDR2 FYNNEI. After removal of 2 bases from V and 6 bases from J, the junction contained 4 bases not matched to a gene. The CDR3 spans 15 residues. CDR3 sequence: CASSENLAGANEQFF. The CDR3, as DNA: TGTGCCAGCAGTGAAAATCTAGCGGGGGCCAATGAGCAGTTCTTC.